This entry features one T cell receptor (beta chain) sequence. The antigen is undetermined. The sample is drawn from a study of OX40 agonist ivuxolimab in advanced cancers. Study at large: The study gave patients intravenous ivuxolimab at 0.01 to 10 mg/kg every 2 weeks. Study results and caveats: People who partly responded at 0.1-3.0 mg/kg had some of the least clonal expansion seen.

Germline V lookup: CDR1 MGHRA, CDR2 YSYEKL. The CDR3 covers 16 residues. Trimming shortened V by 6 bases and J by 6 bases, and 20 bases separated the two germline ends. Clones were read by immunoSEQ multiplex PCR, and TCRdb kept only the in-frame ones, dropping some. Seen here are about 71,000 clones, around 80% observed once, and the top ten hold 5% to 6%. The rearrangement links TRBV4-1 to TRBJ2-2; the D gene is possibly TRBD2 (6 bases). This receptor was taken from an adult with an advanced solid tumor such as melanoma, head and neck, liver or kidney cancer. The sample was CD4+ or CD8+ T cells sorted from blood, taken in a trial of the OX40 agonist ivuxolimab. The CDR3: CASSQLSGGGSGELFF. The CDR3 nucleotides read TGCGCCAGCAGTCAACTAAGTGGGGGAGGCTCCGGGGAGCTGTTTTTT.